This TCR beta chain was captured by sequencing in a study of blood T cell repertoires in COVID-19. For the study at large: Acute and convalescent COVID-19 specimens originated in the United States, Italy and Spain.

This clone has only one observation. Trimming removed 0 bases at V and 0 bases at J, with 6 bases between. The CDR3 runs 14 residues. Germline V gives CDR1 PRHDT, CDR2 FYEKMQ (reference sequence). As handled by the study authors: Estimation of nucleated cell counts relied on the amplification of reference gene primers. Assay used: immunoSEQ multiplex PCR; TCRdb lists only in-frame clones, some missing. V, J and clone size derive from that table, while D and trimming were established from the DNA sequence. The data show some 220,000 clones, nearly 85% seen once. This sequence joins TRBV13 and TRBJ2-7, with D maybe TRBD2 (5 bases). This clonotype was sampled from a woman aged 25-40 years with COVID-19, enrolled during active disease. Sequences were obtained from peripheral blood. CDR3 DNA: TGTGCCAGCAGCTTAGGAGGGAGCTCCTACGAGCAGTACTTC. This encodes CASSLGGSSYEQYF.